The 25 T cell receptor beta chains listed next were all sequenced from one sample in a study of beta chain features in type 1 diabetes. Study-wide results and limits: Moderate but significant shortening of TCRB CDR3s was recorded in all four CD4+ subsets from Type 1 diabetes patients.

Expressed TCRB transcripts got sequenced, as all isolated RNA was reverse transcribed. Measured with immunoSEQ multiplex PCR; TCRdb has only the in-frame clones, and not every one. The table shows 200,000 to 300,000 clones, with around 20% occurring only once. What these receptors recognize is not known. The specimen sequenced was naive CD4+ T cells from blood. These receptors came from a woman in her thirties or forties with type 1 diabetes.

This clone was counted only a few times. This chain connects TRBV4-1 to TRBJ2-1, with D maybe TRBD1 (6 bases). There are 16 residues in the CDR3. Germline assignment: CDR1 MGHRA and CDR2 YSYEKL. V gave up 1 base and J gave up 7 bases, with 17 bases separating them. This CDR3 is CASSQGGQGKRNEQFF. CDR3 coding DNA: TGCGCCAGCAGCCAAGGGGGCCAGGGGAAAAGGAATGAGCAGTTCTTC.

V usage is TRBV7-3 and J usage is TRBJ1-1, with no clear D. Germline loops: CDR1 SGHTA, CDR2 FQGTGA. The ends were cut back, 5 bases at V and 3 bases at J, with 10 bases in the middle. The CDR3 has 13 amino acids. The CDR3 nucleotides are TGTGCCAGCAGCACCGAACGGGACACTGAAGCTTTCTTT. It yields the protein CASSTERDTEAFF.

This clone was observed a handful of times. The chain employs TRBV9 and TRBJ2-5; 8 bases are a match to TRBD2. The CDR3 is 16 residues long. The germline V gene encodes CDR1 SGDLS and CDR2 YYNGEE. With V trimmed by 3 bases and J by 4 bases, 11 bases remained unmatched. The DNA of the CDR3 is TGTGCCAGCAGCGGTAGCCCGGGACTAGTGGCAGAGACCCAGTACTTC. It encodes CASSGSPGLVAETQYF.

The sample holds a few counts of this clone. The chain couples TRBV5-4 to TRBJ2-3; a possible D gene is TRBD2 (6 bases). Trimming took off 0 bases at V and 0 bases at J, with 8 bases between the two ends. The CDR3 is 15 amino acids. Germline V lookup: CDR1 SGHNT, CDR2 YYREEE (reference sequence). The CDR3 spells CASSLVAGSTDTQYF. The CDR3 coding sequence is TGTGCCAGCAGCTTGGTTGCGGGGAGCACAGATACGCAGTATTTT.

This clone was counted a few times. The CDR3 DNA reads as TGTGCCAGCAGTTACCAGACAGGGGTCGGGGCCAACGTCCTGACTTTC. Protein sequence: CASSYQTGVGANVLTF. The chain uses TRBV6-5 and TRBJ2-6; 8 bases map to TRBD1. Germline values: CDR1 MNHEY, CDR2 SVGAGI. The CDR3 spans 16 residues. The trim removed 2 bases at V and 4 bases at J, leaving 4 bases unmatched.

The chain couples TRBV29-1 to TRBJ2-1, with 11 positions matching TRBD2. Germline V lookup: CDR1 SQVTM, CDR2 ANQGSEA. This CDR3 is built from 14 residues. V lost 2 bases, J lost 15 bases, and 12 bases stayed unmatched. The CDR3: CSVEWGVAGGPRFF. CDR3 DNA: TGCAGCGTTGAATGGGGTGTAGCGGGAGGGCCCAGGTTCTTC.

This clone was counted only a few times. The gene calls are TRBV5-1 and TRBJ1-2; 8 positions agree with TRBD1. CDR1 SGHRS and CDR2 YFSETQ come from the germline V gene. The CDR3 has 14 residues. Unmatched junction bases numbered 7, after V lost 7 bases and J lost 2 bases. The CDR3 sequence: CASGPQGANYGYTF. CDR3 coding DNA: TGCGCCAGCGGACCGCAGGGGGCGAACTATGGCTACACCTTC.

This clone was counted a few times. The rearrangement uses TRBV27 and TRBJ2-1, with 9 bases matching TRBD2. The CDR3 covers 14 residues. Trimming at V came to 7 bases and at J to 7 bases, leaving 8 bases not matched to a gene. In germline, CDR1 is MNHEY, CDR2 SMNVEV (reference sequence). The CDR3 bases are TGTGCCAGCATGACTAGCGGAGGAGGGAATGAGCAGTTCTTC. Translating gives CASMTSGGGNEQFF.

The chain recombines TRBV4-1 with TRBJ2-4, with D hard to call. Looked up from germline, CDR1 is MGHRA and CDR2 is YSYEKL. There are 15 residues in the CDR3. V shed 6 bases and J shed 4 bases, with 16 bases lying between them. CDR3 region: CASSPLGLPKNIQYF. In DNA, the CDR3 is TGCGCCAGCAGTCCACTGGGCCTTCCTAAAAACATTCAGTACTTC.

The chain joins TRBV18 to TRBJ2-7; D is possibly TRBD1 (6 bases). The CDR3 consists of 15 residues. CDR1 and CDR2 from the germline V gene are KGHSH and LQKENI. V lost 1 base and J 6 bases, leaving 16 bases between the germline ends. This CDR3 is CASSPLGTPVAEQYF. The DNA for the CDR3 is TGTGCCAGCTCACCACTGGGGACACCCGTGGCCGAGCAGTACTTC.

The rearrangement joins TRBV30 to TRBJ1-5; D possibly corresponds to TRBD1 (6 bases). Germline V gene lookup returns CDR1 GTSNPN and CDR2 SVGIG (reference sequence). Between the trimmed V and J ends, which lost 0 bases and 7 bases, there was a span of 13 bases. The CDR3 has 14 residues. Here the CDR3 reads CAWSVRGATQPQHF. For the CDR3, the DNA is TGTGCCTGGAGTGTACGGGGGGCTACCCAGCCCCAGCATTTT.

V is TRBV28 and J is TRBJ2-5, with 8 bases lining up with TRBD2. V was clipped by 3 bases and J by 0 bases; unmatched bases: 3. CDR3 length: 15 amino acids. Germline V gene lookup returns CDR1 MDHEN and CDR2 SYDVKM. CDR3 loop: CASSFASGYQETQYF. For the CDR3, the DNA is TGTGCCAGCAGTTTTGCTAGCGGGTACCAAGAGACCCAGTACTTC.

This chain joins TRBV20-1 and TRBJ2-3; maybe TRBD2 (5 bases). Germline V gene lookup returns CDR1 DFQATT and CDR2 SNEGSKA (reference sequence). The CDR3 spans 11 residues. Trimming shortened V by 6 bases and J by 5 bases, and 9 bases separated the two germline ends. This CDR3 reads CSAKSGDTQYF. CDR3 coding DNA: TGCAGTGCCAAGAGCGGAGATACGCAGTATTTT.

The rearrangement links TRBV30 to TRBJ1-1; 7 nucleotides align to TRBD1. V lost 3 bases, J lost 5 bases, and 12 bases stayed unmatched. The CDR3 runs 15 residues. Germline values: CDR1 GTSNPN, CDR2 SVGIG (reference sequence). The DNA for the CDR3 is TGTGCCTGGAGGGGGTTACAGGGGTTGTGGACTGAAGCTTTCTTT. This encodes CAWRGLQGLWTEAFF.

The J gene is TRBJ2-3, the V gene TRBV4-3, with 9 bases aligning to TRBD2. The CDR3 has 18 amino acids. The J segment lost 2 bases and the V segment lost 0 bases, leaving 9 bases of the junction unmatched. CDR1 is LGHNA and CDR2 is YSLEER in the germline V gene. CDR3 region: CASSQEVGRGGFTDTQYF. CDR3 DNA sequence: TGCGCCAGCAGCCAAGAAGTAGGGCGGGGGGGCTTCACAGATACGCAGTATTTT.

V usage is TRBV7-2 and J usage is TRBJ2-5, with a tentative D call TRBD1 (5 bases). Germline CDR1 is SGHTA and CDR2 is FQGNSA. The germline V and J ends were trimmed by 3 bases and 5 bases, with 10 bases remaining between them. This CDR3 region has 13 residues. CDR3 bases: TGTGCCAGCAGCTTTTCAGGGTCGGAGACCCAGTACTTC. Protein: CASSFSGSETQYF.

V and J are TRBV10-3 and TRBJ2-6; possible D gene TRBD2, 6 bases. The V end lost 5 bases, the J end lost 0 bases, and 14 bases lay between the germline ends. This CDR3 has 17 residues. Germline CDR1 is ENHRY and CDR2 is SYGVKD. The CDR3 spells CAISWDAGPSGANVLTF. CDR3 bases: TGTGCCATCAGTTGGGACGCGGGGCCCTCTGGGGCCAACGTCCTGACTTTC.

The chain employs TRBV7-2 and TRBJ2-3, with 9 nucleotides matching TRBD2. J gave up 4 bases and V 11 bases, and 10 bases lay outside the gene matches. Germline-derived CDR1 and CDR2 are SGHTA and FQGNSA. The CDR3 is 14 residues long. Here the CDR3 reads CADGVAGVSDTQYF. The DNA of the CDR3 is TGTGCCGACGGGGTAGCGGGGGTATCAGATACGCAGTATTTT.

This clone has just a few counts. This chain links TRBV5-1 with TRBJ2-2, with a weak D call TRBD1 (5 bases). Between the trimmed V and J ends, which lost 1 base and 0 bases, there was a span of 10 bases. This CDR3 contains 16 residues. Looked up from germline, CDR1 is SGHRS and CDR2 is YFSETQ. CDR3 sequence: CASSLLQGPNTGELFF. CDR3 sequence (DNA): TGCGCCAGCAGCTTGCTCCAGGGTCCGAACACCGGGGAGCTGTTTTTT.

The CDR3 loop is CASSASDTQYF. The DNA for the CDR3 is TGTGCCAGCAGTGCGTCAGATACGCAGTATTTT. V is TRBV25-1 and J is TRBJ2-3; D uncertain. The CDR3 runs to 11 residues. Trimming pared 4 bases from V and 4 bases from J, leaving 3 bases between. CDR1 is MGHDK and CDR2 is SYGVNS in the germline V gene.

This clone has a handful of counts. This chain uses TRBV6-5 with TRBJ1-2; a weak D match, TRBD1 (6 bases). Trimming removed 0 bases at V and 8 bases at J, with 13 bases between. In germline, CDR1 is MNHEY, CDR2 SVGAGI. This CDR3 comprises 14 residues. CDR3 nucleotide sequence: TGTGCCAGCAGTTACTCGGACAGCTATCGCGGCTACACCTTC. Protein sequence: CASSYSDSYRGYTF.

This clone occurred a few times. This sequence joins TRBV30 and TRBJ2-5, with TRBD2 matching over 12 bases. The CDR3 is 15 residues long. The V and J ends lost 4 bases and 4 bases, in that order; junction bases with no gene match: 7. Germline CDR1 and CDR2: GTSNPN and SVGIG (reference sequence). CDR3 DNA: TGTGCCTGGACTGGGGGACTAGCGGGTGGAGAGACCCAGTACTTC. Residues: CAWTGGLAGGETQYF.

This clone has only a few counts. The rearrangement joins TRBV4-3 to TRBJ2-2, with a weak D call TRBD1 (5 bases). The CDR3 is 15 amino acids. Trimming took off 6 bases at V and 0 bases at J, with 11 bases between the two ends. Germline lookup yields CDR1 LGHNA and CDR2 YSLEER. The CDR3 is CASRRQGSNTGELFF. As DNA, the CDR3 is TGCGCCAGCAGACGGCAGGGCTCGAACACCGGGGAGCTGTTTTTT.

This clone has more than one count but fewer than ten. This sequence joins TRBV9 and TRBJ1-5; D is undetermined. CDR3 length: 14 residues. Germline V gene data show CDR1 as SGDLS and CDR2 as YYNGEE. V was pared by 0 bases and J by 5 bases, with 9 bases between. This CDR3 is CASSVDRTYQPQHF. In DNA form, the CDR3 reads TGTGCCAGCAGCGTAGACCGGACTTATCAGCCCCAGCATTTT.

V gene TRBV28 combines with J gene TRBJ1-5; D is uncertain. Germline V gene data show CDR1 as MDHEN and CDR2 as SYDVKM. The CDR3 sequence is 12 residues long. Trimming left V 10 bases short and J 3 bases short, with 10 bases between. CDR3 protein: CATRVHNQPQHF. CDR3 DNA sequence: TGTGCCACCCGGGTCCACAATCAGCCCCAGCATTTT.